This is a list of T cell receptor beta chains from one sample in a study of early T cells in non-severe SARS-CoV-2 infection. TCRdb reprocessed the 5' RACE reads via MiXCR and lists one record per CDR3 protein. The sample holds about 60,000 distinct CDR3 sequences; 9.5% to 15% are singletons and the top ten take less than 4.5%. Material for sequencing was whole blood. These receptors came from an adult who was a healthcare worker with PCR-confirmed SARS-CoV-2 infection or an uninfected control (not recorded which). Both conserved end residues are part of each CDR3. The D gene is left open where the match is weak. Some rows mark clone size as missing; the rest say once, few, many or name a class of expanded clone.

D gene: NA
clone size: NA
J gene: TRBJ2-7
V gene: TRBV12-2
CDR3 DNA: TGTGCAAGTCGCTTAGCGGAGGGGGCCCACGAGCAGTACTTC
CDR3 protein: CASRLAEGAHEQYF

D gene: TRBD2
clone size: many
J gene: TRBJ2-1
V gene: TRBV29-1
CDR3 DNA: TGCAGCGTTGAGATGGGACTAAGCTACAATGAGCAGTTCTTC
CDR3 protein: CSVEMGLSYNEQFF

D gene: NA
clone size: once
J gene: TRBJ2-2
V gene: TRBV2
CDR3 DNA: TGTGCCAGCAATCCAGGGAGGACCACCGGGGAGCTGTTTTTT
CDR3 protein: CASNPGRTTGELFF

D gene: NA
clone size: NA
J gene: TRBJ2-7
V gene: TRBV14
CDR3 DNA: TGTGCCAGCAGCCGAGGGGGGGCGGCCTACGAGCAGTACTTC
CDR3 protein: CASSRGGAAYEQYF

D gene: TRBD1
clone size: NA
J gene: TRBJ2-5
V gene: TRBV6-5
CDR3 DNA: TGTGCCAGCAGTCCAGGGGGATTAGAGACCCAGTACTTC
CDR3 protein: CASSPGGLETQYF

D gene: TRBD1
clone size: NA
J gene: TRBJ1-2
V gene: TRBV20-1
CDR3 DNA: TGCAGTGCTATAACGACAGGGGATGGCTACACCTTC
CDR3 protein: CSAITTGDGYTF

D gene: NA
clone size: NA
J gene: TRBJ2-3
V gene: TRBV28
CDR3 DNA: TGTGCCAGCAGTTTAGGTGGGAGCCTAAGCACAGATACGCAGTATTTT
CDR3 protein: CASSLGGSLSTDTQYF

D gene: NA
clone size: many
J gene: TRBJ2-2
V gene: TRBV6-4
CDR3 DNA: TGTGCCAGCAAGAACTCACTTCTGAACACCGGGGAGCTGTTTTTT
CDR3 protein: CASKNSLLNTGELFF

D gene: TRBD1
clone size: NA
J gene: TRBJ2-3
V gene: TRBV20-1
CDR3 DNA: TGCAGTGCTACACCCCCCGCAGGGGGCTCGGATACGCAGTATTTT
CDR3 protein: CSATPPAGGSDTQYF

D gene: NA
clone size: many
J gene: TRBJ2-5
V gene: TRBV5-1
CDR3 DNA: TGCGCCAGCAGGACACAAGAGACCCAGTACTTC
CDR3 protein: CASRTQETQYF

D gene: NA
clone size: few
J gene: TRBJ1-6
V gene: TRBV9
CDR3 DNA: TGTGCCAGCAGCGGACCCTCCAGGGGAAATTCACCCCTCCACTTT
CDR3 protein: CASSGPSRGNSPLHF

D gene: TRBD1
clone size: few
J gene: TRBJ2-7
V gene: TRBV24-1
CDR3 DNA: TGTGCCACCAGCGGTACTCAGGGGGCTGGAAACGAGCAGTACTTC
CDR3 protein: CATSGTQGAGNEQYF

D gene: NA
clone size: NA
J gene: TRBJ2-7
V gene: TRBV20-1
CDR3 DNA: TGCAGTGCTGATCTGGTAGCGATAGACTACGAGCAGTACTTC
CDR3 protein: CSADLVAIDYEQYF

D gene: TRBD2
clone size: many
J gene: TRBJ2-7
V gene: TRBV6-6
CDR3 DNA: TGTGCCAGCAGCCACAGCGGGAGAGTCCACGAGCAGTACTTC
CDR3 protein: CASSHSGRVHEQYF

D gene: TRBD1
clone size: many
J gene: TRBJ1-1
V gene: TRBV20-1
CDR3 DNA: TGCAGTGCTAGTGAGGGACAGGCTGAGAACACTGAAGCTTTCTTT
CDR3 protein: CSASEGQAENTEAFF

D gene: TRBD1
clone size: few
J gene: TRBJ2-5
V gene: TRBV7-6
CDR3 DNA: TGTGCCAGCAGCTTAGTAGGACAGGGAACGGCGGAGACCCAGTACTTC
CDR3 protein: CASSLVGQGTAETQYF

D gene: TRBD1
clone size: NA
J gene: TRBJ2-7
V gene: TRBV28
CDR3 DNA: TGTGCCAGCACCCCTGGCGGGCAGGGGGCGGGCGAGCAGTACTTC
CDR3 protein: CASTPGGQGAGEQYF

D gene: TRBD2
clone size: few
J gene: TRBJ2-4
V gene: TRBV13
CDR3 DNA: TGTGCCAGCAGCCCCCAAAGCGGGAGGAGCATTCAGTACTTC
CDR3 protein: CASSPQSGRSIQYF

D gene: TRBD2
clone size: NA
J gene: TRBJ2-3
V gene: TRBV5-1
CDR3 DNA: TGCGCCAGCACCTCCGGGGGAGCGGGGGGCACAGATACGCAGTATTTT
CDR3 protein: CASTSGGAGGTDTQYF

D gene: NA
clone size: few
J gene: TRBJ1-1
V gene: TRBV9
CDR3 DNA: TGTGCCAGCAGCGCCGGCGGGGTCGACACTGAAGCTTTCTTT
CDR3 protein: CASSAGGVDTEAFF

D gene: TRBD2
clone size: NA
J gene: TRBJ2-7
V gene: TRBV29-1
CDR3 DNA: TGCAGCGTTGGCACTAGCGGTCCGTACTACGAGCAGTACTTC
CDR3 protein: CSVGTSGPYYEQYF

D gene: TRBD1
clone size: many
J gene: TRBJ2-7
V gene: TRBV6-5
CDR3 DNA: TGTGCCAGCAGCTACACAGGGGCCCACGAGCAGTACTTC
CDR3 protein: CASSYTGAHEQYF

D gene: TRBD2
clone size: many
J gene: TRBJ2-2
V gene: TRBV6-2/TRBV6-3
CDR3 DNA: TGTGCCAGCAGTCTAGCGGGGACGAACACCGGGGAGCTGTTTTTT
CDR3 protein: CASSLAGTNTGELFF

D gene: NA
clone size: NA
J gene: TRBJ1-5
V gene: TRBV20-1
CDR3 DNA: TGCAGTGCTAGAGACCGACAGAGGGGGATGGGTCAGCCCCAGCATTTT
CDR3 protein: CSARDRQRGMGQPQHF

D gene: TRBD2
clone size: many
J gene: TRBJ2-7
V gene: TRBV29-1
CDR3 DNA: TGCAGCGTTCGTGGACTAGCGGGTACCTCCTACGAGCAGTACTTC
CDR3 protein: CSVRGLAGTSYEQYF

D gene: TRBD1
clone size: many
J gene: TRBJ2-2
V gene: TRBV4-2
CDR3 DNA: TGTGCCAGCAGCCACGCGACAGGGAGCGGGGAGCTGTTTTTT
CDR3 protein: CASSHATGSGELFF

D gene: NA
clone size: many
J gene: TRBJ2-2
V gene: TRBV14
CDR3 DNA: TGTGCCAGCAGCCAAGCCATCGCCGGGGAGCTGTTTTTT
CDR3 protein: CASSQAIAGELFF

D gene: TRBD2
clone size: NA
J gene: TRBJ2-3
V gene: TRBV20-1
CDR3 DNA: TGCAGTGCTAGTCCGGGAGGGCCAAGGGATACGCAGTATTTT
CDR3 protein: CSASPGGPRDTQYF

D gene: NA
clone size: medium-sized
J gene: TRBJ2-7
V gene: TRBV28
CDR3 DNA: TGTGCCAGCGGGACTCTCGACTCCTACGAGCAGTACTTC
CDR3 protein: CASGTLDSYEQYF

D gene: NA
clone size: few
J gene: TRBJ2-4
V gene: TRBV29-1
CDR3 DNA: TGCAGCGTTGGACAAGCCAAAAACATTCAGTACTTC
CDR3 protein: CSVGQAKNIQYF

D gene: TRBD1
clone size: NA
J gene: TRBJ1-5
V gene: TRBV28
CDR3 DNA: TGTGCCAGCAGACTCACAGGGGAGGGTCAGCCCCAGCATTTT
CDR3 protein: CASRLTGEGQPQHF

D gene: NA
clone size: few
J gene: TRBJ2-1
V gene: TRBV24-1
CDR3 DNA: TGTGCCACCAGTGTCGGGGCGACGTCCTACAATGAGCAGTTCTTC
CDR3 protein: CATSVGATSYNEQFF

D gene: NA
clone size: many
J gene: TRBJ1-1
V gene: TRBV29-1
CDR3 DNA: TGCAGCGTAGAAGGGACATTGGGGTCGAACACTGAAGCTTTCTTT
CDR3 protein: CSVEGTLGSNTEAFF

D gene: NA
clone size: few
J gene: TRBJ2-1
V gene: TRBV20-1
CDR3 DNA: TGCAGTGCTAGAGATCGGGCAGGCCAGTTCTTC
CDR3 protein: CSARDRAGQFF

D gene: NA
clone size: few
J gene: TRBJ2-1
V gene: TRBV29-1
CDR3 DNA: TGCAGCGTCGTGGTGGGGTACAATGAGCAGTTCTTC
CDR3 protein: CSVVVGYNEQFF

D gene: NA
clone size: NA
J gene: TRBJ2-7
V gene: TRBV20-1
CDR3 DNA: TGCAGTGCTAGAGATCCGCCGGGATCCCCCTCCTACGAGCAGTACTTC
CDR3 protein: CSARDPPGSPSYEQYF

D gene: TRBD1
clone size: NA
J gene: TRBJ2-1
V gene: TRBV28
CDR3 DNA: TGTGCCAGCAGTTTACCCGGACAGGCCCAGCACAATGAGCAGTTCTTC
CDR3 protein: CASSLPGQAQHNEQFF

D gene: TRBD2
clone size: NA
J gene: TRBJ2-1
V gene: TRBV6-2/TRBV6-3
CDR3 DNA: TGTGCCAGCAGGAACCGACTAGCGGGAGACAATGAGCAGTTCTTC
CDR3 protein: CASRNRLAGDNEQFF

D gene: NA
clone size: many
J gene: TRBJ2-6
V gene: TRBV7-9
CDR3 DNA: TGTGCCAGCAGCATATCCGAGTCTGGGGCCAACGTCCTGACTTTC
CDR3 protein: CASSISESGANVLTF

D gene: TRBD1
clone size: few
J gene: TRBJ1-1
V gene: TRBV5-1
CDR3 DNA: TGCGCCAGCAGCACAGGGACAGGGGGAAGAGCTTTCTTT
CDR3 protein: CASSTGTGGRAFF

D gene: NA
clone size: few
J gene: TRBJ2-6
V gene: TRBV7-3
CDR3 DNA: TGTGCCAGCAGCTCGGGGAGCTCTGGGGCCAACGTCCTGACTTTC
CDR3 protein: CASSSGSSGANVLTF

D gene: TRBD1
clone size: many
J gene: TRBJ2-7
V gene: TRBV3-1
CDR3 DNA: TGTGCCAGCAGCCCCCGTGGACAGGGGGCGTCCTACGAGCAGTACTTC
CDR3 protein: CASSPRGQGASYEQYF

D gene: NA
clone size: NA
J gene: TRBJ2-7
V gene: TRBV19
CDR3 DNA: TGTGCCAGTAGTACCGCATGGGCCTACGAGCAGTACTTC
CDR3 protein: CASSTAWAYEQYF

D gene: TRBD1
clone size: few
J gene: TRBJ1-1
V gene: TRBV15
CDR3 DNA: TGTGCCACCAGCAGAGAACAGGGGGCGTGGACTGAAGCTTTCTTT
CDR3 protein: CATSREQGAWTEAFF

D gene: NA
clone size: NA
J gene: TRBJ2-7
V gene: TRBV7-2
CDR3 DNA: TGTGCCAGCAGCACCATCTCAGCGGTCACTAGGTACGAGCAGTACTTC
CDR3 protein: CASSTISAVTRYEQYF

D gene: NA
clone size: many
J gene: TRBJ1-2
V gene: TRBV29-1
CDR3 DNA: TGCAGCGTTGAAGGGCAGGCAGCCGGCTACACCTTC
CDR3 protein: CSVEGQAAGYTF

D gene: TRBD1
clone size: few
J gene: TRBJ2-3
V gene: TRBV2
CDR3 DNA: TGTGCCAGTAACCAACAGGGGTTGGGAGATACGCAGTATTTT
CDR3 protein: CASNQQGLGDTQYF

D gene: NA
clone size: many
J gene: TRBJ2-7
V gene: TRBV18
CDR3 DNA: TGTGCCAGCTCACCAGGGCCAGCAGAGGGGTACGAGCAGTACTTC
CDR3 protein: CASSPGPAEGYEQYF

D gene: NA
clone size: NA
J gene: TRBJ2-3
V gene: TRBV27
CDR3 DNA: TGTGCCAGCAGCCGAGCGAGCGGAACGCCCACAGATACGCAGTATTTT
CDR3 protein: CASSRASGTPTDTQYF

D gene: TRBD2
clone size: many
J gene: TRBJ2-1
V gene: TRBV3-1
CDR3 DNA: TGTGCCAGCAGCCAAGATGGACTAGACGGTGAGCAGTTCTTC
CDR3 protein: CASSQDGLDGEQFF

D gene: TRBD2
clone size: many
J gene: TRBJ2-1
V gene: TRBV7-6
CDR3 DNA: TGTGCCAGCAGCCCGGGACCGGGAGGGATGAATGAGCAGTTCTTC
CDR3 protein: CASSPGPGGMNEQFF

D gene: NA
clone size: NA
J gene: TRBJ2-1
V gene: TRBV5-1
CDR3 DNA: TGCGCCAGCAGCTTTAGCCAGGGCTACAATGAGCAGTTCTTC
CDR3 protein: CASSFSQGYNEQFF